This TCR beta chain is drawn from a study of blood T cell repertoires in COVID-19. In germline, CDR1 is MNHNY, CDR2 SVGAGI (reference sequence). CDR3 length: 16 residues. Unmatched junction bases numbered 9, after V lost 6 bases and J lost 4 bases. Using immunoSEQ multiplex PCR, the repertoire was profiled, and TCRdb retains in-frame clones only, with some absent. The table includes about 300,000 clones, about nine tenths detected once. This clonotype was obtained from a man younger than 45 who had recovered from COVID-19. The chain carries TRBV6-6 and TRBJ2-1, with 10 bases identical to TRBD2. Sequencing used PBMCs or T cells enriched from blood (not recorded which). CDR3 DNA sequence: TGTGCCAGCAGGGGTACTACTAGCGGGACTTACAATGAGCAGTTCTTC. Protein: CASRGTTSGTYNEQFF.